What follows are 22 T cell receptor beta chains derived from one specimen sequenced in a study of identical twins. TCRdb re-called the 5' RACE reads through MiXCR, storing one row per CDR3 protein. The table records fewer than 450,000 distinct CDR3 sequences, about 9% of them present only once. Specimen: naive T cells sorted from blood. All receptors derive from a woman aged 45-60 years in good health.

This chain links TRBV4-1 with TRBJ2-5, with D possibly being TRBD1 or TRBD2 (5 bases each). CDR3 length: 12 residues. V was clipped by 8 bases and J by 5 bases, with 12 bases between them. CDR1 and CDR2 (germline): MGHRA, YSYEKL. CDR3 nucleotide sequence: TGCGCCAGCGGGGGTATCGGCGAGACCCAGTACTTC. It is translated as CASGGIGETQYF.

This clonotype has ten or more counts. V usage is TRBV23-1 and J usage is TRBJ1-1; maybe TRBD1 (6 bases). TRBV23-1 counts as an open reading frame of uncertain function. V was shortened by 0 bases and J by 0 bases, with 14 bases between the two germline ends. The CDR3 covers 17 residues. CDR3 coding DNA: TGCGCCAGCAGTCAATCGCAGGGGTGGACCATGAACACTGAAGCTTTCTTT. As protein: CASSQSQGWTMNTEAFF.

This chain uses TRBV5-1 with TRBJ1-3, with a possible D match to TRBD1 (6 bases). Trimming stripped 1 base from V and 8 bases from J, with 10 bases between. Looked up from germline, CDR1 is SGHRS and CDR2 is YFSETQ. The CDR3 sequence is 13 residues long. This CDR3 is CASSLTGRDTIYF. The DNA for the CDR3 is TGCGCCAGCAGCTTGACAGGGCGGGACACCATATATTTT.

The sample holds a few counts of this clonotype. The rearrangement links TRBV25-1 to TRBJ2-7; perhaps D is TRBD1 or TRBD2 (6 bases each). CDR1 is MGHDK, CDR2 SYGVNS, per germline. CDR3 length: 14 residues. Trimming cost V 1 base and J 5 bases, with 12 bases left between them. The chain's CDR3 is CASSEWGAHNEQYF. CDR3 coding DNA: TGTGCCAGCAGTGAATGGGGGGCCCACAACGAGCAGTACTTC.

This clonotype was detected many times. The V and J genes are TRBV4-1 and TRBJ2-1; a weak D match, TRBD1 (5 bases). The length of the CDR3 is 16 residues. V lost 0 bases and J 0 bases, leaving 9 bases between the germline ends. Germline V gene data show CDR1 as MGHRA and CDR2 as YSYEKL. The CDR3 DNA is TGCGCCAGCAGCCAAGAAGACAGCAGCTCCTACAATGAGCAGTTCTTC. Translating it yields CASSQEDSSSYNEQFF.

Many counts were recorded for this clonotype. The chain links TRBV9 to TRBJ2-1; maybe TRBD1 (6 bases). The germline gives CDR1 SGDLS, CDR2 YYNGEE. This CDR3 region has 16 residues. V dropped 4 bases and J dropped 0 bases, with 14 bases sitting between them. The CDR3 sequence is CASSTRQAASYNEQFF. The DNA for the CDR3 is TGTGCCAGCAGCACCCGACAGGCGGCCTCCTACAATGAGCAGTTCTTC.

This clonotype was observed at least ten times. The genes are TRBV29-1 and TRBJ2-2; tentatively, D is TRBD2 (6 bases). This CDR3 is 13 amino acids long. Germline values: CDR1 SQVTM, CDR2 ANQGSEA. V shed 5 bases and J shed 5 bases, with 12 bases lying between them. The DNA of the CDR3 is TGCAGCGTTAATAGGGGAGGTACCGGGGAGCTGTTTTTT. Translation: CSVNRGGTGELFF.

This clonotype was detected a few times. The rearrangement links TRBV25-1 to TRBJ1-1, with D unresolved. This CDR3 contains 15 residues. CDR1 is MGHDK and CDR2 is SYGVNS in the germline V gene. V was shortened by 5 bases and J by 1 base, with 14 bases between the two germline ends. The CDR3 sequence: CASSTRAGWNTEAFF. In DNA form, the CDR3 reads TGTGCCAGCAGTACCCGAGCGGGATGGAACACTGAAGCTTTCTTT.

This clonotype was picked up many times. This sequence joins TRBV5-1 and TRBJ1-1, with 9 positions matching TRBD1. Germline CDR1 is SGHRS and CDR2 is YFSETQ. The length of the CDR3 is 13 residues. Trimming at V came to 4 bases and at J to 7 bases, leaving 5 bases not matched to a gene. This CDR3 reads CASSAGTGFEAFF. CDR3 in DNA: TGCGCCAGCAGCGCCGGGACAGGGTTTGAAGCTTTCTTT.

This clonotype was counted only a few times. The rearrangement links TRBV5-1 to TRBJ1-5, with a weak D call TRBD1 (6 bases). Trimming pared 4 bases from V and 2 bases from J, leaving 10 bases between. Germline loops: CDR1 SGHRS, CDR2 YFSETQ. The CDR3 covers 14 residues. The CDR3 sequence: CASSMDSGNQPQHF. In DNA form, the CDR3 reads TGCGCCAGCAGCATGGACAGCGGCAATCAGCCCCAGCATTTT.

This clonotype was counted between two and nine times. The rearrangement uses TRBV2 and TRBJ2-3; maybe TRBD2 (5 bases). The CDR3 length is 14 residues. Germline V lookup: CDR1 SNHLY, CDR2 FYNNEI. V was trimmed by 8 bases and J by 2 bases, leaving 14 bases between them. The CDR3 DNA reads TGTGCCAGCCTAGCACAAATCCCCACAGATACGCAGTATTTT. This sequence encodes CASLAQIPTDTQYF.

Ten or more counts support this clonotype. The gene calls are TRBV30 and TRBJ1-1; 9 nucleotides agree with TRBD1. Germline assignment: CDR1 GTSNPN and CDR2 SVGIG (reference sequence). With 3 bases clipped from V and 3 bases from J, the junction kept 8 bases outside the gene matches. The CDR3 spans 15 residues. CDR3 protein: CAWRRRDRVDTEAFF. The CDR3 bases are TGTGCCTGGAGGAGAAGGGACAGGGTAGACACTGAAGCTTTCTTT.

The chain joins TRBV24-1 to TRBJ1-4, with a weak D call TRBD1 (6 bases). The CDR3 extends over 14 amino acids. Germline V gives CDR1 KGHDR, CDR2 SFDVKD. Between the trimmed V and J ends, which lost 8 bases and 4 bases, there was a span of 13 bases. As DNA, the CDR3 is TGTGCCACCAAGAAGACAGGCGATAATGAAAAACTGTTTTTT. This encodes CATKKTGDNEKLFF.

The CDR3 protein is CASIGSYGYTF. CDR3 nucleotide sequence: TGTGCCAGCATCGGAAGCTATGGCTACACCTTC. The chain carries TRBV21-1 and TRBJ1-2. TRBV21-1 constitutes a pseudogene. CDR3 length: 11 residues.

This clonotype was found a few times. The CDR3 reads CATSRDVEDEQFF. CDR3 nucleotides: TGTGCCACCAGCAGAGATGTGGAGGATGAGCAGTTCTTC. The chain is built from TRBV15 and TRBJ2-1; weak D call: TRBD2 (5 bases). V lost 0 bases and J 8 bases, leaving 8 bases between the germline ends. The V gene's germline CDR1 is LNHNV and CDR2 YYDKDF (reference sequence). The CDR3 totals 13 residues.

This clonotype was seen a few times. This rearrangement joins TRBV5-6 to TRBJ2-5; TRBD2 is a possible D gene (6 bases). The CDR3 consists of 14 residues. Germline V gene sequence: CDR1 SGHDT, CDR2 YYEEEE. V was cut by 4 bases and J by 5 bases, with 15 bases left in between. Here the CDR3 reads CASSTSGPQETQYF. The CDR3 nucleotides are TGTGCCAGCAGCACCAGCGGGCCCCAGGAGACCCAGTACTTC.

This clonotype was observed a few times. A read error is possible here, since a much larger clone lies one base away. This chain links TRBV12-3 or TRBV12-4 with TRBJ1-2; D ambiguous. This CDR3 contains 11 residues. Deletions cut 5 bases from V and 1 base from J, with 2 bases between. CDR3 nucleotides: TGTGCCAGCAGTGTTAACTATGGCTACACCTTC. Its protein product is CASSVNYGYTF.

The chain couples TRBV7-9 to TRBJ1-3; no definite D call. V was trimmed by 5 bases and J by 0 bases, leaving 11 bases between them. The CDR3 spans 15 residues. Germline V lookup: CDR1 SEHNR, CDR2 FQNEAQ (reference sequence). The CDR3: CASSQTLSSGNTIYF. The CDR3 nucleotides read TGTGCCAGCAGCCAGACACTGAGCTCTGGAAACACCATATATTTT.

Many counts were recorded for this clonotype. The CDR3 spells CASSPHRSSYNEQFF. CDR3 DNA: TGTGCCAGCAGCCCGCACCGGAGCTCCTACAATGAGCAGTTCTTC. The rearrangement uses TRBV28 and TRBJ2-1; no firm D call. The CDR3 consists of 15 residues. Germline V gene data show CDR1 as MDHEN and CDR2 as SYDVKM. V shed 6 bases and J shed 0 bases, with 12 bases lying between them. The whole variable domain, remainder taken from reference TRBV28 and TRBJ2-1, is DVKVTQSSRYLVKRTGEKVFLECVQDMDHENMFWYRQDPGLGLRLIYFSYDVKMKEKGDIPEGYSVSREKKERFSLILESASTNQTSMYLCASSPHRSSYNEQFFGPGTRLTVL.

In its sample, this clonotype was seen a few times. This chain joins TRBV7-9 and TRBJ2-1; TRBD1 matches at 7 bases. The CDR3 totals 16 residues. Germline CDR1 SEHNR, CDR2 FQNEAQ (reference sequence). The ends lost 5 bases at V and 6 bases at J; junction bases unmatched: 13. CDR3 amino acids: CASSPLRQGARNEQFF. The CDR3 DNA sequence: TGTGCCAGCAGCCCACTGCGACAGGGAGCACGCAATGAGCAGTTCTTC.

The chain recombines TRBV18 with TRBJ2-6, with D uncertain. CDR3 length: 15 residues. With 5 bases removed from V and 0 bases from J, the gap between germline ends came to 8 bases. Per the germline V gene, CDR1 is KGHSH and CDR2 is LQKENI. Written as DNA, the CDR3 is TGTGCCAGCTCATCCGGCTTCTCTGGGGCCAACGTCCTGACTTTC. Translating gives CASSSGFSGANVLTF.

V gene TRBV19 combines with J gene TRBJ2-1, with D possibly being TRBD2 (5 bases). CDR3 length: 14 residues. Germline V CDR1 and CDR2: LNHDA, SQIVND (reference sequence). Trimming removed 5 bases from V and 6 bases from J, with 14 bases in between. The DNA of the CDR3 is TGTGCCAGTAGTGCTCTCAGCGGAATCAATGAGCAGTTCTTC. Residues: CASSALSGINEQFF.